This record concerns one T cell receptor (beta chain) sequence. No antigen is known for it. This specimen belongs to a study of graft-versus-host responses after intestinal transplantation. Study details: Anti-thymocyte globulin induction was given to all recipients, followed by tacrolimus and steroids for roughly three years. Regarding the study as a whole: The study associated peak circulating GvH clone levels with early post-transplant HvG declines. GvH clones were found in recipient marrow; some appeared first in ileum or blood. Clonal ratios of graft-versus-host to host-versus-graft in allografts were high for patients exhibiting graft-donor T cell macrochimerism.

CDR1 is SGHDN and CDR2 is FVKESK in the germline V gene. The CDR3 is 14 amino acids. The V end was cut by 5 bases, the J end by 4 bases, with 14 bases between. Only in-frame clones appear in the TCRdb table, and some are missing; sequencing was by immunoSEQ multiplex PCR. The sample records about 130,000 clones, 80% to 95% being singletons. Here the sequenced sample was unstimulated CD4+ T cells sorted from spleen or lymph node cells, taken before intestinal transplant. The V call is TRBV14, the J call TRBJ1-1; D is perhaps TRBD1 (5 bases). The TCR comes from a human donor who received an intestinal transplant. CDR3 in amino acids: CASSSVGGVTEAFF. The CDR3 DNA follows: TGTGCCAGCAGCTCAGTCGGGGGTGTCACTGAAGCTTTCTTT.